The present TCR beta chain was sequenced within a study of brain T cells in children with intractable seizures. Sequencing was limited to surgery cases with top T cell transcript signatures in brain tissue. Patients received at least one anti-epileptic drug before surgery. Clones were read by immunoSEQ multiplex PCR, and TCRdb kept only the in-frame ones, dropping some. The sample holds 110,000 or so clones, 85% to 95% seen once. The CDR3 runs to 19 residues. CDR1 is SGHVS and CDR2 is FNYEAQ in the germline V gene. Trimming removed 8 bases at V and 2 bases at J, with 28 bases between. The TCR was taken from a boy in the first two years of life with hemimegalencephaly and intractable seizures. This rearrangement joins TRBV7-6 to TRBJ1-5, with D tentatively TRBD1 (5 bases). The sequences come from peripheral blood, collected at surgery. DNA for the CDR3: TGTGCCAGCCCTCCCTTAATTAGGCCCAGGGTTCGGGGCAATCAGCCCCAGCATTTT. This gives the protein CASPPLIRPRVRGNQPQHF.